This TCR beta chain was sequenced for a study of PD-L1 blockade in urothelial cancer. Clones were sequenced by immunoSEQ multiplex PCR, and TCRdb holds only the in-frame ones, with some missing. The sample carries 70,000 to 90,000 clones, more than 75% recorded once. The germline CDR1 and CDR2 sequences are LGHNA and YNFKEQ. The CDR3 spans 15 residues. V lost 1 base and J 3 bases, leaving 12 bases between the germline ends. Here the sequenced sample was PBMCs, taken around atezolizumab (anti-PD-L1) treatment. V usage is TRBV4-2 and J usage is TRBJ1-1, with D maybe TRBD1 (6 bases). This TCR derives from a man between 65 and 85 years old with urothelial cancer. CDR3 nucleotides: TGTGCCAGCAGCCAAGGGGGTGAGGGGGACACTGAAGCTTTCTTT. This encodes CASSQGGEGDTEAFF.